The 32 T cell receptor beta chains below all came from one sample that was sequenced in a study of preoperative IRX-2 immunotherapy in early breast cancer. Treatment here: preoperative locoregional IRX-2 cytokine immunotherapy. The protocol was immunoSEQ multiplex PCR, while the TCRdb copy is restricted to in-frame clones and leaves out a portion. In the table there are roughly 3,600 clones, 78% of which are singletons. Sequencing used tumor tissue, obtained after IRX-2 immunotherapy. These receptors all come from a human donor with breast cancer.

The chain links TRBV6-8 to TRBJ1-5, with a weak D call TRBD1 (5 bases). Germline V gene sequence: CDR1 MNHGY, CDR2 SAAAGT. CDR3 length: 17 residues. V was trimmed by 0 bases and J by 0 bases, leaving 12 bases between them. CDR3 nucleotides: TGTGCCAGCAGTTACTCGACAGAAGGCATTAGCAATCAGCCCCAGCATTTT. As protein: CASSYSTEGISNQPQHF.

The gene calls are TRBV19 and TRBJ1-5; TRBD1 agrees at 7 bases. The CDR3 has 14 amino acids. Germline V gives CDR1 LNHDA, CDR2 SQIVND (reference sequence). V shed 10 bases, J shed 0 bases, and the junction held 6 bases outside the gene matches. This chain's CDR3 is CATRDSDSNQPQHF. For the CDR3, the DNA is TGTGCCACCAGGGACAGCGATAGCAATCAGCCCCAGCATTTT.

The genes are TRBV12-5 and TRBJ1-5; D possibly corresponds to TRBD1 (5 bases). CDR3 size: 13 residues. In germline, CDR1 is LGHNT, CDR2 FRNRAP. CDR3 region: CASAPGLGQPQHF. CDR3 sequence (DNA): TGTGCCAGCGCCCCAGGGCTTGGTCAGCCCCAGCATTTT.

The chain recombines TRBV6-8 with TRBJ1-5, with D unresolved. The CDR3 is made up of 14 amino acids. V was clipped by 2 bases and J by 1 base, with 6 bases between them. Germline CDR1 is MNHGY and CDR2 is SAAAGT. CDR3 nucleotides: TGTGCCAGCAGTTACAGGGAAAGCAATCAGCCCCAGCATTTT. Its protein product is CASSYRESNQPQHF.

This clone was found a few times. DNA for the CDR3: TGCGCCAGCAGCCCTCTCCAGGGGGTGAACACTGAAGCTTTCTTT. Translating gives CASSPLQGVNTEAFF. This chain links TRBV5-1 with TRBJ1-1; 7 bases fit TRBD1. V lost 4 bases and J lost 0; bases outside the gene matches: 6. CDR3 size: 15 residues. CDR1 SGHRS and CDR2 YFSETQ come from the germline V gene.

A single count supports this clone. The CDR3 DNA reads TGTGCCAGCCGAATGTCAGGGCCAAGGAACACTGAAGCTTTCTTT. Translation: CASRMSGPRNTEAFF. V and J are TRBV28 and TRBJ1-1; D might be TRBD1 (5 bases). With 8 bases removed from V and 1 base from J, the gap between germline ends came to 17 bases. The CDR3 has 15 residues. Germline-derived CDR1 and CDR2 are MDHEN and SYDVKM.

The chain couples TRBV28 to TRBJ1-1; weak D call: TRBD1 (6 bases). The CDR3 contains 16 residues. V was pared by 7 bases and J by 4 bases, with 22 bases between. Per the germline V gene, CDR1 is MDHEN and CDR2 is SYDVKM. The CDR3 bases are TGTGCCAGCATCCTCCTCCCCGGGGGGCTGGGCACTGAAGCTTTCTTT. This gives the protein CASILLPGGLGTEAFF.

This clone appeared once. The gene calls are TRBV5-1 and TRBJ2-2; D is possibly TRBD1 (5 bases). The CDR3 is 15 residues long. In germline, CDR1 is SGHRS, CDR2 YFSETQ. V was cut by 0 bases and J by 5 bases, with 11 bases left in between. CDR3 DNA sequence: TGCGCCAGCAGCTTGGATGGGGCTGGGACCGGGGAGCTGTTTTTT. Protein sequence: CASSLDGAGTGELFF.

The chain employs TRBV11-3 and TRBJ2-5; D is unclear. Trimming removed 5 bases at V and 4 bases at J, with 20 bases between. The CDR3 loop spans 16 amino acids. CDR1 SGHNT and CDR2 YENEEA come from the germline V gene. The CDR3 loop reads CASSPRPLDARETQYF. The CDR3 DNA reads TGTGCCAGCAGCCCCCGACCCCTTGATGCGAGAGAGACCCAGTACTTC. Based on the CDR3 plus reference TRBV11-3 and TRBJ2-5, the full variable domain is EAGVVQSPRYKIIEKKQPVAFWCNPISGHNTLYWYLQNLGQGPELLIRYENEEAVDDSQLPKDRFSAERLKGVDSTLKIQPAELGDSAVYLCASSPRPLDARETQYFGPGTRLLVL.

This clone was counted a few times. This CDR3 is CASSQRTGDVGYTF. In DNA form, the CDR3 reads TGCGCCAGCAGCCAGAGGACAGGGGATGTTGGCTACACCTTC. The chain carries TRBV4-1 and TRBJ1-2; 9 positions match TRBD1. CDR3 length: 14 residues. Trimming at V came to 3 bases and at J to 7 bases, leaving 6 bases not matched to a gene. CDR1 is MGHRA and CDR2 is YSYEKL in the germline V gene.

This clone is categorized as large. This chain links TRBV11-3 with TRBJ2-3; a weak D match, TRBD2 (5 bases). V was pared by 3 bases and J by 0 bases, with 10 bases between. Germline V gives CDR1 SGHNT, CDR2 YENEEA. This CDR3 spans 15 amino acids. This CDR3 reads CASSFGITSTDTQYF. Here the CDR3 DNA reads TGTGCCAGCAGCTTCGGGATAACTAGCACAGATACGCAGTATTTT.

This sequence joins TRBV19 and TRBJ1-5; 9 bases fit TRBD1. CDR1 and CDR2 from the germline V gene are LNHDA and SQIVND (reference sequence). The ends lost 5 bases at V and 1 base at J; junction bases unmatched: 15. The CDR3 consists of 19 residues. DNA for the CDR3: TGTGCCAGTAGTCCCTACACAGGGGGCCTCTCATTCAGCAATCAGCCCCAGCATTTT. It yields the protein CASSPYTGGLSFSNQPQHF.

This chain uses TRBV6-8 with TRBJ1-2, with D perhaps TRBD1 (5 bases). Germline values: CDR1 MNHGY, CDR2 SAAAGT. CDR3 length equals 12 residues. Trimming pared 10 bases from V and 8 bases from J, leaving 17 bases between. In DNA, the CDR3 is TGTGCCACCGAGGGGAGGGTTCGCGGCTACACCTTC. Its protein is CATEGRVRGYTF.

V gene TRBV19 combines with J gene TRBJ1-4; weak D call: TRBD1 (5 bases). Germline CDR1 and CDR2: LNHDA and SQIVND (reference sequence). The CDR3 consists of 14 residues. The V gene lost 5 bases and the J gene lost 2 bases, with 9 bases spanning the gap. The CDR3 protein is CASSRRDTNEKLFF. The CDR3, as DNA: TGTGCCAGTAGTCGGAGGGACACTAATGAAAAACTGTTTTTT.

This clone appeared a single time. The chain combines TRBV14 with TRBJ2-2; D not certain. The CDR3 covers 15 residues. V was trimmed by 1 base and J by 7 bases, leaving 13 bases between them. In germline, CDR1 is SGHDN, CDR2 FVKESK. The CDR3 spells CASSQAYRAVGELFF. CDR3 in DNA: TGTGCCAGCAGCCAAGCGTATAGGGCCGTCGGGGAGCTGTTTTTT.

The V gene is TRBV28, the J gene TRBJ2-1; D uncertain. CDR3 length: 14 amino acids. The germline V and J ends were trimmed by 2 bases and 4 bases, with 9 bases remaining between them. Germline CDR1 and CDR2: MDHEN and SYDVKM. The CDR3 here is CASSLADAYNEQFF. The CDR3 DNA sequence: TGTGCCAGCAGTTTAGCGGACGCGTACAATGAGCAGTTCTTC.

This chain links TRBV11-3 with TRBJ2-3; D possibly corresponds to TRBD1 (5 bases). Trimming shortened V by 5 bases and J by 2 bases, and 17 bases separated the two germline ends. The CDR3 is made up of 16 amino acids. The germline V gene has CDR1 SGHNT and CDR2 YENEEA. The CDR3 DNA is TGTGCCAGCAGCCCCCGCGGAAACAGGTACACAGATACGCAGTATTTT. Protein: CASSPRGNRYTDTQYF.

The chain has TRBV7-5 and TRBJ1-4. TRBV7-5 is assigned pseudogene status. The CDR3 runs 15 residues. The CDR3, as DNA: TGTGCCAGCAGCTTCAGAGAGCGGGGAGACGAAAAACTGTTTTTT. This encodes CASSFRERGDEKLFF.

The chain employs TRBV18 and TRBJ1-1; weak D call: TRBD1 (5 bases). Germline CDR1 is KGHSH and CDR2 is LQKENI. Trimming cost V 3 bases and J 4 bases, with 9 bases left between them. CDR3 size: 13 residues. The CDR3 DNA reads TGTGCCAGCTCACCGCGACAGTTCACTGAAGCTTTCTTT. Translated: CASSPRQFTEAFF. Combining the CDR3 with reference TRBV18 and TRBJ1-1 gives the whole variable domain NAGVMQNPRHLVRRRGQEARLRCSPMKGHSHVYWYRQLPEEGLKFMVYLQKENIIDESGMPKERFSAEFPKEGPSILRIQQVVRGDSAAYFCASSPRQFTEAFFGQGTRLTVV.

This chain links TRBV19 with TRBJ1-5; no clear D. Trimming took off 7 bases at V and 6 bases at J, with 22 bases between the two ends. This CDR3 has 16 amino acids. The V gene's germline CDR1 is LNHDA and CDR2 SQIVND (reference sequence). This CDR3 is CASTLYPQGLTQPQHF. As DNA, the CDR3 is TGTGCCAGTACCCTATACCCTCAAGGGTTAACTCAGCCCCAGCATTTT.

The V and J genes are TRBV5-1 and TRBJ1-2; no reliable D call. CDR1 and CDR2 from the germline V gene are SGHRS and YFSETQ. V was trimmed by 9 bases and J by 0 bases, leaving 15 bases between them. The CDR3 extends over 14 amino acids. CDR3 DNA sequence: TGCGCCACCGCGTTGGAGAGTACTAACTATGGCTACACCTTC. This codes for CATALESTNYGYTF.

The genes are TRBV29-1 and TRBJ2-5; 9 positions agree with TRBD1. This CDR3 is 13 amino acids long. Unmatched junction bases numbered 4, after V lost 5 bases and J lost 3 bases. Germline CDR1 and CDR2: SQVTM and ANQGSEA. CDR3 DNA: TGCAGCGTTTCCGGACAGGGGAAAGAGACCCAGTACTTC. This gives the protein CSVSGQGKETQYF.

The chain couples TRBV10-3 to TRBJ1-5; 9 nucleotides align to TRBD1. V lost 2 bases, J lost 6 bases, and 2 bases stayed unmatched. The CDR3 covers 14 residues. Germline values: CDR1 ENHRY, CDR2 SYGVKD. The DNA for the CDR3 is TGTGCCATCAGTGAGGGACAGGGGCCTCAGCCCCAGCATTTT. Amino acid sequence: CAISEGQGPQPQHF.

The V gene is TRBV14, the J gene TRBJ1-6; 7 positions agree with TRBD1. From germline, CDR1 is SGHDN and CDR2 FVKESK. The CDR3 loop spans 14 amino acids. V was clipped by 7 bases and J by 3 bases; unmatched bases: 3. The CDR3 protein is CASKGTDYNSPLHF. The CDR3 DNA reads as TGTGCCAGCAAAGGGACAGACTATAATTCACCCCTCCACTTT.

The J gene is TRBJ2-7, the V gene TRBV11-3, with D possibly matching TRBD1 (5 bases). Germline V gene sequence: CDR1 SGHNT, CDR2 YENEEA. Trimming took off 5 bases at V and 2 bases at J, with 13 bases between the two ends. There are 14 residues in the CDR3. The CDR3 reads CASSPPAGPYEQYF. CDR3 bases: TGTGCCAGCAGCCCCCCAGCAGGGCCCTACGAGCAGTACTTC.

This clone was counted a single time. This chain joins TRBV6-1 and TRBJ1-5, with D uncertain. The CDR3 is made up of 17 amino acids. Deletions cut 1 base from V and 0 bases from J, with 13 bases between. Germline assignment: CDR1 MNHNS and CDR2 SASEGT. Here the CDR3 reads CASSEDWAVTSNQPQHF. The CDR3, as DNA: TGTGCCAGCAGTGAAGATTGGGCGGTCACTAGCAATCAGCCCCAGCATTTT.

V is TRBV18 and J is TRBJ2-7; TRBD1 is a possible D gene (6 bases). The CDR3 loop spans 15 amino acids. Germline loops: CDR1 KGHSH, CDR2 LQKENI. Trimming cost V 3 bases and J 2 bases, with 14 bases left between them. This CDR3 is CASSPLRTATYEQYF. Here the CDR3 DNA reads TGTGCCAGCTCACCCCTTAGGACAGCGACCTACGAGCAGTACTTC. Full variable domain (rest looked up from reference TRBV18 and TRBJ2-7): NAGVMQNPRHLVRRRGQEARLRCSPMKGHSHVYWYRQLPEEGLKFMVYLQKENIIDESGMPKERFSAEFPKEGPSILRIQQVVRGDSAAYFCASSPLRTATYEQYFGPGTRLTVT.

Details on this clone: One junction end disagrees with the germline gene, perhaps due to a read error. The genes are TRBV15 and TRBJ2-2; 9 bases align to TRBD2. This CDR3 has 16 residues. CDR1 and CDR2 (germline): LNHNV, YYDKDF (reference sequence). In DNA form, the CDR3 reads TGTGCCAGCAGCTTAGACCTAGCGGGATCCACCGGGGAGCTGTTTTTT. It codes for CASSLDLAGSTGELFF.

This rearrangement joins TRBV6-8 to TRBJ2-1; 9 positions agree with TRBD2. The CDR3 is made up of 14 amino acids. CDR1 is MNHGY, CDR2 SAAAGT, per germline. V lost 10 bases to trimming and J lost 6 bases; unmatched junction nucleotides: 10. The CDR3 sequence: CATTPGLAPNEQFF. The CDR3 DNA reads TGTGCCACTACTCCGGGACTAGCCCCCAATGAGCAGTTCTTC.

The chain uses TRBV11-3 and TRBJ1-1; weak D call: TRBD1 (5 bases). Trimming removed 0 bases at V and 0 bases at J, with 5 bases between. The CDR3 consists of 14 residues. Looked up from germline, CDR1 is SGHNT and CDR2 is YENEEA. The CDR3 nucleotides are TGTGCCAGCAGCTTAGACAGGGTGAACACTGAAGCTTTCTTT. Translated, it gives CASSLDRVNTEAFF.

The chain carries TRBV23-1 and TRBJ1-1; perhaps TRBD1 as D (5 bases). Being an ORF, TRBV23-1 has a function that is uncertain. V lost 6 bases and J 6 bases, leaving 17 bases between the germline ends. This CDR3 comprises 14 residues. CDR3 coding DNA: TGCGCCAGCAGCCAAGAACGAGTGGGGGCTGAAGCTTTCTTT. Amino acid sequence: CASSQERVGAEAFF.

The rearrangement uses TRBV10-2 and TRBJ2-7, with 10 bases that match TRBD2. CDR1 is WSHSY, CDR2 SAAADI, per germline. The CDR3 length is 14 residues. Trimming at V came to 6 bases and at J to 6 bases, leaving 8 bases not matched to a gene. The CDR3 is CASRALGLAFEQYF. The CDR3 DNA reads TGCGCCAGCAGGGCCCTGGGACTAGCGTTCGAGCAGTACTTC.